What follows describes a single T cell receptor beta chain. Its antigen is currently unknown. The library tagged individual cDNA molecules with unique molecular identifiers. TCRdb re-called the RACE reads with MiXCR, one entry per CDR3 protein. The repertoire includes more than 30,000 distinct CDR3 sequences, more than 6% of them detected once, and roughly 9.2% sits in the top ten. This sample was included in a study of human T cells and chemical hapten exposure. General observations from the study: Counts of TCRs expanded at PT1 correlated positively with patch test score.

This CDR3 is 16 amino acids long. V shed 0 bases and J 5 bases; nucleotides not matched to a gene: 8. The germline CDR1 and CDR2 sequences are MNHNY and SVGAGI (reference sequence). Time point indicated: patch test 1, 2 weeks after DPC sensitization. Treatment reported: therapeutic diphenylcyclopropenone sensitization with weekly scalp DPC. Unseparated into fractions, whole blood served as the source from which total RNA was extracted. The chain has TRBV6-6 and TRBJ2-5; TRBD1 matches 8 bases. This TCR derives from a woman in her 30s with alopecia areata. Some clones in this sample may be carry-over from other donors' samples. The sequenced sample was whole blood, obtained in connection with sensitization to the hapten diphenylcyclopropenone (DPC). The CDR3 sequence: CASSYSAGGSVETQYF. The CDR3 DNA reads as TGTGCCAGCAGTTACTCGGCAGGGGGCTCAGTTGAGACCCAGTACTTC.